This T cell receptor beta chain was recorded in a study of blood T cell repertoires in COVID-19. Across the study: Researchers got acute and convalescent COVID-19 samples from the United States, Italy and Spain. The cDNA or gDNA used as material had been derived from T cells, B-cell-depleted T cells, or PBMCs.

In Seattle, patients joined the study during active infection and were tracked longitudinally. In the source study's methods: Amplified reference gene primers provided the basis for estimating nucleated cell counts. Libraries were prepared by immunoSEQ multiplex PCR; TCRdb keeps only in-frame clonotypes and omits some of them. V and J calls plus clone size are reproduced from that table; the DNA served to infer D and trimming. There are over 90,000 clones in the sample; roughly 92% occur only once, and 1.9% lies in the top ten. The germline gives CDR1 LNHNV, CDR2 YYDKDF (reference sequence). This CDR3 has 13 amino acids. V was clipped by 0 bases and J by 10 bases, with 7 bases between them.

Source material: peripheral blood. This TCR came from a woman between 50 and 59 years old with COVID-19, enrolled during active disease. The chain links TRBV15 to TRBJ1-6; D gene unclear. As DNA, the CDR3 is TGTGCCACCAGCAGAGATTATCAGTCACCCCTCCACTTT. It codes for CATSRDYQSPLHF.